A single sample gave rise to the 19 T cell receptor beta chains below, sequenced in a study of blood T cells in healthy people across ages. The authors ran a second PCR of about 6 to 12 cycles using a sample-barcoded 5' primer and a J-beta primer mix. TCRdb re-called the 5' RACE reads with MiXCR, one entry per CDR3 protein. The table shows 870,000 or so distinct CDR3 sequences, with 29% occurring only once. The material sequenced was blood. The receptors shown here come from a woman older than 75 in good health.

This clonotype has a handful of counts. The rearrangement joins TRBV29-1 to TRBJ1-2; D is ambiguous. The CDR3 runs to 13 residues. V lost 3 bases and J lost 8, with 16 bases in between. CDR1 is SQVTM and CDR2 is ANQGSEA in the germline V gene. CDR3 in amino acids: CSVDRPDDAGYTF. CDR3 nucleotide sequence: TGCAGCGTTGATCGGCCAGATGATGCGGGCTACACCTTC.

About this clonotype: The junction does not match germline at one end; this may be a read error. CDR3 coding DNA: TGTACCAGCAGCTTAGTTGGACAGACCTACGAGCAGTACTTC. It yields the protein CTSSLVGQTYEQYF. V and J are TRBV7-9 and TRBJ2-7; TRBD1 is a possible D gene (6 bases). The CDR3 spans 14 residues. Germline CDR1 SEHNR, CDR2 FQNEAQ (reference sequence).

This clonotype has a count of ten or more. The chain is built from TRBV12-3 or TRBV12-4 and TRBJ1-2, with 12 bases identical to TRBD1. There are 15 residues in the CDR3. V was clipped by 5 bases and J by 8 bases; unmatched bases: 9. This chain's CDR3 is CASSPSGTGGKGYTF. CDR3 bases: TGTGCCAGCAGTCCCTCCGGGACAGGGGGCAAGGGCTACACCTTC.

This clonotype was seen at least ten times. The gene calls are TRBV20-1 and TRBJ2-1; 11 positions match TRBD1. V shed 5 bases and J 4 bases; nucleotides not matched to a gene: 4. This CDR3 has 14 amino acids. Germline assignment: CDR1 DFQATT and CDR2 SNEGSKA (reference sequence). CDR3 loop: CSAPDRGQYNEQFF. As DNA, the CDR3 is TGCAGTGCTCCGGACAGGGGGCAGTACAATGAGCAGTTCTTC.

The chain employs TRBV2 and TRBJ2-3; 11 bases match TRBD2. Germline CDR1 and CDR2: SNHLY and FYNNEI. J gave up 2 bases and V 5 bases, and 3 bases lay outside the gene matches. This CDR3 has 15 amino acids. CDR3 residues: CASSRLAGNTDTQYF. The CDR3 nucleotides are TGTGCCAGCAGTCGACTAGCGGGGAACACAGATACGCAGTATTTT.

This clonotype was recorded at least ten times. Written as DNA, the CDR3 is TGCAGCGTCGGGGACAGCCGCCAAGAGACCCAGTACTTC. It encodes CSVGDSRQETQYF. The chain recombines TRBV29-1 with TRBJ2-5; 7 bases match TRBD1. CDR1 is SQVTM, CDR2 ANQGSEA, per germline. Trimming took 6 bases from V and 1 from J; bases not matched to a gene: 5. The CDR3 covers 13 residues.

The J gene is TRBJ2-4, the V gene TRBV3-1; D may be TRBD1 (6 bases). This CDR3 contains 16 residues. V lost 0 bases and J 1 base, leaving 10 bases between the germline ends. Germline loops: CDR1 LGHDT, CDR2 YNNKEL (reference sequence). The CDR3, as DNA: TGTGCCAGCAGCCAAGATCCCCAGGGGGCCAAAAACATTCAGTACTTC. This codes for CASSQDPQGAKNIQYF. Looking up the rest from reference TRBV3-1 and TRBJ2-4 gives the full variable domain: DTAVSQTPKYLVTQMGNDKSIKCEQNLGHDTMYWYKQDSKKFLKIMFSYNNKELIINETVPNRFSPKSPDKAHLNLHINSLELGDSAVYFCASSQDPQGAKNIQYFGAGTRLSVL.

A word on this clonotype: At one end the junction does not follow the germline gene, possibly because of a read error. The chain combines TRBV12-3 or TRBV12-4 with TRBJ2-3; D is uncertain. This CDR3 is built from 13 residues. CDR3: CASSLVLGDAQYF. DNA for the CDR3: TGTGCCAGCAGTTTAGTGCTAGGAGATGCGCAGTATTTT.

This clonotype was recorded at least ten times. The rearrangement uses TRBV15 and TRBJ2-4; 9 bases fit TRBD1. The CDR3 is 19 residues long. Germline loops: CDR1 LNHNV, CDR2 YYDKDF (reference sequence). The V and J ends lost 6 bases and 1 base, in that order; junction bases with no gene match: 16. The CDR3 DNA reads TGTGCCACCAGAGCACGGGGACAGGGAAGTGACCGGGCCAAAAACATTCAGTACTTC. The encoded protein is CATRARGQGSDRAKNIQYF.

This rearrangement joins TRBV6-5 to TRBJ1-3; TRBD1 aligns across 7 bases. CDR1 is MNHEY, CDR2 SVGAGI, per germline. This CDR3 contains 14 residues. V was pared by 0 bases and J by 4 bases, with 0 bases of the junction left unmatched. The CDR3 nucleotides read TGTGCCAGCAGTTACTCGGACAGGGGAAACACCATATATTTT. Protein sequence: CASSYSDRGNTIYF.

The table lists this clonotype with a few counts. The CDR3 DNA follows: TGCAGTACCGGGAAAAGCTGGGCGAGTGGGGACAATGAGCAGTACTTC. As protein: CSTGKSWASGDNEQYF. The rearrangement links TRBV20-1 to TRBJ2-5, with D possibly TRBD1 on 6 matching bases. The length of the CDR3 is 16 residues. V was shortened by 8 bases and J by 11 bases, with 33 bases between the two germline ends. CDR1 and CDR2 (germline): DFQATT, SNEGSKA (reference sequence).

The chain recombines TRBV12-3 or TRBV12-4 with TRBJ1-4; possibly TRBD1 for D (6 bases). The length of the CDR3 is 14 residues. V was pared by 5 bases and J by 7 bases, with 14 bases between. CDR3 DNA: TGTGCCAGCAGTGGACAGCTACGGGGTGAAAAACTGTTTTTT. Translated, it gives CASSGQLRGEKLFF.

The table lists this clonotype with many counts. The chain combines TRBV5-1 with TRBJ2-1, with D possibly matching TRBD1 (5 bases). CDR3 length equals 15 residues. V was cut by 2 bases and J by 3 bases, with 12 bases left in between. Germline V CDR1 and CDR2: SGHRS, YFSETQ. The CDR3 reads CASSFEKGFYNEQFF. DNA for the CDR3: TGCGCCAGCAGCTTTGAGAAGGGGTTCTACAATGAGCAGTTCTTC. Using reference TRBV5-1 and TRBJ2-1 for the parts outside the CDR3, the full variable domain is KAGVTQTPRYLIKTRGQQVTLSCSPISGHRSVSWYQQTPGQGLQFLFEYFSETQRNKGNFPGRFSGRQFSNSRSEMNVSTLELGDSALYLCASSFEKGFYNEQFFGPGTRLTVL.

The V and J genes are TRBV12-3 or TRBV12-4 and TRBJ2-4; D not resolved. The CDR3 spans 13 residues. Deletions cut 7 bases from V and 0 bases from J, with 7 bases between. DNA of the CDR3: TGTGCCAGCAAGGGCTTAGCCAAAAACATTCAGTACTTC. It translates to CASKGLAKNIQYF.

The sample holds many counts of this clonotype. This sequence may be a read error, since a much larger clone differs from it by one base. The chain is built from TRBV3-1 and TRBJ2-3; no reliable D call. The CDR3 length is 12 residues. V was trimmed by 6 bases and J by 0 bases, leaving 4 bases between them. Per the germline V gene, CDR1 is LGHDT and CDR2 is YNNKEL (reference sequence). CDR3 bases: TGTGCCAGCAGATCTAGCACAGATACGCAGTATTTT. Translating gives CASRSSTDTQYF.

This clonotype has at least ten counts. V usage is TRBV4-2 and J usage is TRBJ2-3, with a tentative D call TRBD2 (7 bases). The CDR3 consists of 16 residues. V lost 2 bases, J lost 4 bases, and 16 bases lay in between. CDR1 is LGHNA, CDR2 YNFKEQ, per germline. Here the CDR3 reads CASSQTRAGASDTQYF. The CDR3 DNA reads TGTGCCAGCAGCCAAACCCGCGCGGGGGCATCAGATACGCAGTATTTT.

This clonotype was observed many times. The chain combines TRBV7-9 with TRBJ2-3; D not resolved. CDR3 length: 13 residues. Germline V CDR1 and CDR2: SEHNR, FQNEAQ (reference sequence). V was shortened by 2 bases and J by 5 bases, with 8 bases between the two germline ends. In nucleotides, the CDR3 is TGTGCCAGCAGCTTAATTTTGGGAGATACGCAGTATTTT. It yields the protein CASSLILGDTQYF.

This clonotype occurred many times. This chain joins TRBV27 and TRBJ1-2; the D gene is possibly TRBD1 (6 bases). The CDR3 loop spans 15 amino acids. Germline assignment: CDR1 MNHEY and CDR2 SMNVEV (reference sequence). V dropped 6 bases and J dropped 4 bases, with 18 bases sitting between them. The CDR3 DNA reads as TGTGCCAGCAGCCCCAAACAGGGCGGGCCCTATGGCTACACCTTC. Amino acid sequence: CASSPKQGGPYGYTF.

This clonotype was counted ten times or more. An end of the junction does not agree with germline; a read error may underlie this. The chain is built from TRBV7-2 and TRBJ1-1; TRBD1 matches 11 bases. Looked up from germline, CDR1 is SGHTA and CDR2 is FQGNSA. The CDR3 contains 13 residues. The CDR3 is CASSLGQGAEAFF. The CDR3 DNA follows: TGCGCCAGCAGCTTGGGACAGGGGGCTGAAGCTTTCTTT.